The 12 T cell receptor beta chains presented below share a single source sample, sequenced in a study of CD8 T cells in Susac syndrome. When the RNA was reverse transcribed, random hexamers were used with an input of roughly 0.5 to 1 ug. TCRdb re-called the immunoSEQ multiplex PCR reads through MiXCR, storing one row per CDR3 protein. Of about 200,000 distinct CDR3 sequences detected, 90% to 95% appear once; the ten largest clones hold around 0.1%. The sequenced sample was CD4+ T cells from PBMCs. The origin of the receptors is a human donor in good health.

The chain joins TRBV5-1 to TRBJ2-1; D is unresolved. The CDR3 has 15 residues. The germline CDR1 and CDR2 sequences are SGHRS and YFSETQ. Trimming shortened V by 1 base and J by 5 bases, and 13 bases separated the two germline ends. DNA of the CDR3: TGCGCCAGCAGCTTGTTGGGGTATAAGAACAATGAGCAGTTCTTC. This sequence encodes CASSLLGYKNNEQFF.

This chain connects TRBV7-2 to TRBJ1-2; D is uncertain. Trimming removed 1 base at V and 0 bases at J, with 9 bases between. This CDR3 region has 15 residues. Germline lookup yields CDR1 SGHTA and CDR2 FQGNSA. The CDR3 here is CASSLGHLANYGYTF. CDR3 bases: TGTGCCAGCAGCTTAGGACACCTAGCTAACTATGGCTACACCTTC.

In its sample, this clonotype was seen a few times. This chain links TRBV7-8 with TRBJ1-1; TRBD1 aligns across 7 bases. J lost 1 base, V lost 3 bases, and 2 bases had no gene match. CDR3 size: 14 residues. The V gene's germline CDR1 is SGHVS and CDR2 FQNEAQ. The CDR3 nucleotides read TGTGCCAGCAGCTTCGGACAGGAGAACACTGAAGCTTTCTTT. It codes for CASSFGQENTEAFF.

The V and J genes are TRBV6-5 and TRBJ2-2; D unresolved. The germline gives CDR1 MNHEY, CDR2 SVGAGI. The CDR3 is made up of 14 amino acids. The V end lost 6 bases, the J end lost 3 bases, and 11 bases lay between the germline ends. Here the CDR3 reads CASRRSRDTGELFF. CDR3 DNA sequence: TGTGCCAGCAGACGCTCAAGGGACACCGGGGAGCTGTTTTTT.

The chain combines TRBV11-2 with TRBJ1-5; D possibly corresponds to TRBD1 (5 bases). Trimming took 4 bases from V and 7 from J, leaving 11 bases between them. Germline CDR1 reads SGHAT; CDR2 reads FQNNGV. The CDR3 sequence is 13 residues long. CDR3 residues: CASSSGLRQPQHF. The CDR3 bases are TGTGCCAGCAGCTCAGGGCTAAGGCAGCCCCAGCATTTT.

The rearrangement uses TRBV9 and TRBJ1-6; a weak D match, TRBD1 (5 bases). Germline-derived CDR1 and CDR2 are SGDLS and YYNGEE. The CDR3 consists of 14 residues. V lost 5 bases to trimming and J lost 8 bases, with 14 bases between them. The CDR3 loop reads CASSPRGQDSPLHF. The CDR3, as DNA: TGTGCCAGCAGTCCTAGGGGTCAGGATTCACCCCTCCACTTT.

This sequence joins TRBV9 and TRBJ2-2; 7 positions agree with TRBD2. CDR1 is SGDLS, CDR2 YYNGEE, per germline. The CDR3 totals 19 residues. Trimming took 0 bases from V and 4 from J; bases not matched to a gene: 15. The CDR3 protein is CASSVGASGAPFGTGELFF. DNA of the CDR3: TGTGCCAGCAGCGTAGGGGCTAGCGGAGCCCCATTTGGCACCGGGGAGCTGTTTTTT.

The J gene is TRBJ1-5, the V gene TRBV3-1; tentative D call: TRBD1 (5 bases). CDR3 size: 14 residues. Germline CDR1 LGHDT, CDR2 YNNKEL (reference sequence). V shed 1 base and J shed 8 bases, with 12 bases lying between them. Here the CDR3 reads CASSQAGGGEPQHF. CDR3 sequence (DNA): TGTGCCAGCAGCCAAGCCGGGGGTGGGGAGCCCCAGCATTTT.

This chain links TRBV6-5 with TRBJ2-5; 10 bases map to TRBD2. The CDR3 sequence is 13 residues long. Germline-derived CDR1 and CDR2 are MNHEY and SVGAGI. V gave up 10 bases and J gave up 5 bases; unmatched junction bases: 7. The CDR3 protein is CATIAGGTETQYF. In DNA, the CDR3 is TGTGCCACCATAGCGGGGGGTACGGAGACCCAGTACTTC.

The chain combines TRBV12-5 with TRBJ1-1; no reliable D call. This CDR3 comprises 13 residues. Per the germline V gene, CDR1 is LGHNT and CDR2 is FRNRAP. V shed 6 bases and J shed 2 bases, with 10 bases lying between them. The DNA of the CDR3 is TGTGCTAGTGGCCTAGAGAGTAACACTGAAGCTTTCTTT. It codes for CASGLESNTEAFF.

The chain uses TRBV6-1 and TRBJ1-3, with D possibly matching TRBD1 (5 bases). The CDR3 is 16 residues long. V lost 6 bases and J 2 bases, leaving 17 bases between the germline ends. Germline V gene lookup returns CDR1 MNHNS and CDR2 SASEGT. The CDR3 sequence is CASRQDAPGPGNTIYF. The CDR3, as DNA: TGTGCCAGCAGACAAGACGCACCGGGGCCTGGAAACACCATATATTTT.

The chain couples TRBV7-9 to TRBJ2-5; maybe TRBD1 (5 bases). V was shortened by 5 bases and J by 1 base, with 14 bases between the two germline ends. The germline gives CDR1 SEHNR, CDR2 FQNEAQ (reference sequence). This CDR3 is built from 15 residues. The CDR3 DNA follows: TGTGCCAGCAGCGTAACAGGTGCTTCCCAAGAGACCCAGTACTTC. Amino acids: CASSVTGASQETQYF.